This TCR beta chain was identified during a study of T cells after posttransplantation cyclophosphamide. In this sample, this clone turned up a few times. V lost 6 bases and J lost 0; bases outside the gene matches: 7. The length of the CDR3 is 15 residues. CDR1 and CDR2 from the germline V gene are MNHEY and SMNVEV (reference sequence). Busulfan-fludarabine conditioning, marrow transplant, and cyclophosphamide on days +3 and +4 were administered. The repertoire was sequenced with immunoSEQ multiplex PCR; TCRdb's copy has only in-frame clones and lacks some. In the table there are approximately 3,200 clones, roughly 70% of which are singletons.

The V gene is TRBV27, the J gene TRBJ2-7, with 8 bases that match TRBD1. This clonotype originated in a female patient aged 50-60 years who received an allogeneic stem cell transplant from a related donor, was CMV-positive, and had no GVHD. The T cells may partly be graft donor cells. The input for sequencing was PBMCs, taken after allogeneic stem cell transplant with posttransplant cyclophosphamide. DNA of the CDR3: TGTGCCAGCAGCGAAGGGGGGACAGGCTCCTACGAGCAGTACTTC. Its protein product is CASSEGGTGSYEQYF.